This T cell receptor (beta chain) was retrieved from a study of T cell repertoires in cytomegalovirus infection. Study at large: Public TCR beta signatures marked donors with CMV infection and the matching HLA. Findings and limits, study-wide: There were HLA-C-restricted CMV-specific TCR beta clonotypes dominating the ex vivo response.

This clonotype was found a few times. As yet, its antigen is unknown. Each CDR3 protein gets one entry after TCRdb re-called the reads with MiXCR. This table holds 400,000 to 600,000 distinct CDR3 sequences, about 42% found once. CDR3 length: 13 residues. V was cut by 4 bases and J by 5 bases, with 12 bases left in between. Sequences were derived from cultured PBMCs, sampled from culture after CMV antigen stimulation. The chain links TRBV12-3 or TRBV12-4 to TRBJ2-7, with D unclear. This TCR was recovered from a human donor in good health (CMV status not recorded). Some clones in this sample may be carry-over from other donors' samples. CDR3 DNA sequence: TGTGCCAGCAGTTGGGCAGGACCAGACGAGCAGTACTTC. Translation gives CASSWAGPDEQYF.